This T cell receptor (beta chain) was sequenced in a study of T cells after posttransplantation cyclophosphamide. Trimming cost V 5 bases and J 1 base, with 5 bases left between them. The length of the CDR3 is 13 residues. The germline V gene has CDR1 MRHNA and CDR2 SNTAGT. In regard to this clone: Antigen specificity is unknown.

Controls had myeloablative marrow grafts with methotrexate and calcineurin inhibitor, sampled at 1 year. Whole-study results and caveats: Blood and skin or GI T cell repertoires showed limited TRB overlap. Donor-recipient repertoire similarity was low at 1-2 months, rising over year one. After PTCy, TRB diversity resembled that of CNI/methotrexate controls.

Assay: immunoSEQ multiplex PCR; the TCRdb copy retains only in-frame clones and omits some. The table lists about 21,000 clones, around 85% of them singletons. Sequenced here: PBMCs, sampled roughly a year after allogeneic stem cell transplant with calcineurin inhibitor and methotrexate. The receptor was isolated from a female patient aged 30-39 years who received an allogeneic stem cell transplant from an unrelated donor, was CMV-positive, and had acute and chronic GVHD. The graft donor may have given rise to some T cells. The V call is TRBV6-4, the J call TRBJ2-2, with D perhaps matching TRBD2 (5 bases). CDR3 amino acids: CASSSGNTGELFF. DNA for the CDR3: TGTGCCAGCAGTAGCGGGAACACCGGGGAGCTGTTTTTT.